The 29 T cell receptor beta chains below come from one sample, sequenced in a study of OX40 agonist ivuxolimab in advanced cancers. Clones were read by immunoSEQ multiplex PCR, and TCRdb kept only the in-frame ones, dropping some. The sample includes some 77,000 clones, roughly nine tenths of them seen just once. The sample consisted of CD4+ or CD8+ T cells sorted from blood, taken in a trial of the OX40 agonist ivuxolimab. These receptors all stem from an adult with an advanced solid tumor such as melanoma, head and neck, liver or kidney cancer.

The CDR3 here is CAISESARAGDTQYF. The CDR3 bases are TGTGCCATCAGTGAGTCTGCCAGGGCGGGAGATACGCAGTATTTT. V and J are TRBV10-3 and TRBJ2-3; perhaps D is TRBD1 or TRBD2 (5 bases each). V lost 0 bases and J lost 5, with 12 bases in between. Germline CDR1 is ENHRY and CDR2 is SYGVKD. CDR3 length equals 15 residues.

This chain joins TRBV2 and TRBJ2-3, with unresolved D. Germline CDR1 and CDR2: SNHLY and FYNNEI. The CDR3 extends over 12 amino acids. Between the trimmed V and J ends, which lost 5 bases and 2 bases, there was a span of 5 bases. CDR3 sequence reads: CASSWITDTQYF. The CDR3 DNA reads as TGTGCCAGCAGTTGGATCACAGATACGCAGTATTTT.

The chain links TRBV20-1 to TRBJ2-7; D might be TRBD1 or TRBD2, each matching 5 bases. Trimming took 1 base from V and 6 from J, leaving 7 bases between them. Germline V gene sequence: CDR1 DFQATT, CDR2 SNEGSKA (reference sequence). This CDR3 is built from 11 residues. The CDR3 DNA is TGCAGTGCTAGAGGGGGGAGCGAGCAGTACTTC. This gives the protein CSARGGSEQYF.

The rearrangement joins TRBV18 to TRBJ2-1, with D uncertain. Germline CDR1 is KGHSH and CDR2 is LQKENI. The V end lost 5 bases, the J end lost 7 bases, and 15 bases lay between the germline ends. This CDR3 has 14 amino acids. Written as DNA, the CDR3 is TGTGCCAGCTCATCTTCCCGAACCCCTAATGAGCAGTTCTTC. Amino acids: CASSSSRTPNEQFF.

The V gene is TRBV2, the J gene TRBJ2-1, with TRBD2 matching over 12 bases. The CDR3 is made up of 14 amino acids. The V segment lost 6 bases and the J segment 7 bases; nucleotides outside the gene matches: 4. Per germline, CDR1 SNHLY and CDR2 FYNNEI. DNA for the CDR3: TGTGCCAGCAGACCCGGGACTAGCGGGAATGAGCAGTTCTTC. Translation: CASRPGTSGNEQFF.

The chain carries TRBV6-1 and TRBJ2-5; D is unresolved. The V gene's germline CDR1 is MNHNS and CDR2 SASEGT. This CDR3 has 13 amino acids. Trimming removed 8 bases from V and 5 bases from J, with 15 bases in between. The CDR3 DNA is TGTGCCAGCGTGCGTTCGATTCCGGAGACCCAGTACTTC. This translates into CASVRSIPETQYF.

This chain links TRBV15 with TRBJ1-2, with 9 bases matching TRBD1. With 5 bases clipped from V and 4 bases from J, the junction kept 8 bases outside the gene matches. The CDR3 has 15 amino acids. Germline CDR1 is LNHNV and CDR2 is YYDKDF (reference sequence). The CDR3 reads CATSPRATGGYGYTF. The CDR3 bases are TGTGCCACCAGCCCCCGGGCGACAGGGGGCTATGGCTACACCTTC.

The rearrangement joins TRBV6-4 to TRBJ2-1, with D possibly TRBD1 on 6 matching bases. V shed 5 bases and J shed 1 base, with 12 bases lying between them. The CDR3 has 15 residues. Germline CDR1 is MRHNA and CDR2 is SNTAGT. DNA for the CDR3: TGTGCCAGCAGTCCAATGGGGGCGTCCTACAATGAGCAGTTCTTC. It specifies CASSPMGASYNEQFF.

This chain connects TRBV5-1 to TRBJ1-5; D is unresolved. Trimming cost V 7 bases and J 5 bases, with 16 bases left between them. CDR1 SGHRS and CDR2 YFSETQ come from the germline V gene. The CDR3 extends over 14 amino acids. CDR3: CASGWEGNDQPQHF. CDR3 coding DNA: TGCGCCAGCGGGTGGGAGGGTAATGATCAGCCCCAGCATTTT.

The chain has TRBV7-8 and TRBJ2-1; 8 nucleotides align to TRBD2. The CDR3 is 16 amino acids. CDR1 is SGHVS, CDR2 FQNEAQ, per germline. V was clipped by 5 bases and J by 5 bases; unmatched bases: 11. The CDR3 spells CASSPRSASGHNEQFF. Written as DNA, the CDR3 is TGTGCCAGCAGCCCCAGGTCGGCTAGCGGGCACAATGAGCAGTTCTTC.

This clone was detected only once. The rearrangement joins TRBV5-1 to TRBJ2-6, with unresolved D. The CDR3 has 15 amino acids. The germline V and J ends were trimmed by 4 bases and 0 bases, with 8 bases remaining between them. Looked up from germline, CDR1 is SGHRS and CDR2 is YFSETQ. The DNA of the CDR3 is TGCGCCAGCAGCGGGTTACGCTCTGGGGCCAACGTCCTGACTTTC. Amino acids: CASSGLRSGANVLTF. The whole variable domain, remainder taken from reference TRBV5-1 and TRBJ2-6, is KAGVTQTPRYLIKTRGQQVTLSCSPISGHRSVSWYQQTPGQGLQFLFEYFSETQRNKGNFPGRFSGRQFSNSRSEMNVSTLELGDSALYLCASSGLRSGANVLTFGAGSRLTVL.

The CDR3 DNA follows: TGTGCCAGCAGTTACGAACCCGGGACTAGCCTGTATACGCAGTATTTT. It yields the protein CASSYEPGTSLYTQYF. The chain links TRBV6-5 to TRBJ2-3, with 9 bases identical to TRBD2. The CDR3 loop spans 16 amino acids. The V and J ends lost 2 bases and 7 bases, in that order; junction bases with no gene match: 10. CDR1 and CDR2 (germline): MNHEY, SVGAGI.

The rearrangement links TRBV6-5 to TRBJ1-2, with D perhaps TRBD1 (6 bases). V lost 6 bases to trimming and J lost 2 bases, with 10 bases between them. The CDR3 totals 13 residues. Per germline, CDR1 MNHEY and CDR2 SVGAGI. The CDR3 DNA reads TGTGCCAGCAGGATACAGGGAAACTATGGCTACACCTTC. This codes for CASRIQGNYGYTF.

This chain joins TRBV21-1 and TRBJ2-7; the D segment call TRBD1 is taken from the table without a DNA check. TRBV21-1 is tagged as a pseudogene. This CDR3 spans 13 amino acids. The CDR3 reads CASKGQGTYEQYF. The CDR3 nucleotides are TGTGCCAGCAAGGGACAGGGCACCTACGAGCAGTACTTC.

J is TRBJ2-4 and V is TRBV6-5; a possible D gene is TRBD2 (5 bases). The V and J ends lost 5 bases and 8 bases respectively, with 13 bases between them. This CDR3 has 13 amino acids. Germline V gene data show CDR1 as MNHEY and CDR2 as SVGAGI. Written as DNA, the CDR3 is TGTGCCAGCAGTCCCCGGAGGTGGGACATTCAGTACTTC. Protein product: CASSPRRWDIQYF.

On this clone: The junction shows a germline mismatch at one end, possibly a read error. This chain uses TRBV7-7 with TRBJ2-5; possible D gene TRBD1, 5 bases. This CDR3 comprises 16 residues. Germline lookup yields CDR1 SSHAT and CDR2 FNYEAQ (reference sequence). CDR3 in DNA: TGTGCTAGCAGCTTAAATTCCGCTACCAGGGCAGAGACCCAGTACTTC. Its protein is CASSLNSATRAETQYF.

The J gene is TRBJ1-1, the V gene TRBV7-6; D is ambiguous. V lost 5 bases and J 5 bases, leaving 15 bases between the germline ends. CDR1 SGHVS and CDR2 FNYEAQ come from the germline V gene. This CDR3 spans 14 amino acids. This CDR3 reads CASSPQAGWTEAFF. The DNA of the CDR3 is TGTGCCAGCAGCCCGCAGGCGGGATGGACTGAAGCTTTCTTT.

The chain carries TRBV5-4 and TRBJ2-3; D gene uncertain. Germline V lookup: CDR1 SGHNT, CDR2 YYREEE (reference sequence). With 6 bases removed from V and 4 bases from J, the gap between germline ends came to 15 bases. The CDR3 covers 14 residues. CDR3 nucleotide sequence: TGTGCCAGCACCCAACAGACGTTTTCAGATACGCAGTATTTT. Amino acid sequence: CASTQQTFSDTQYF.

The rearrangement links TRBV29-1 to TRBJ2-1; perhaps TRBD2 as D (5 bases). Trimming took off 2 bases at V and 0 bases at J, with 14 bases between the two ends. This CDR3 has 16 amino acids. From germline, CDR1 is SQVTM and CDR2 ANQGSEA. The CDR3 DNA follows: TGCAGCGTTGAACCGCCGGACGGGGACTCCTACAATGAGCAGTTCTTC. Its protein is CSVEPPDGDSYNEQFF.

The V and J genes are TRBV11-3 and TRBJ1-4; D is possibly TRBD1 (5 bases). The CDR3 length is 15 residues. With 4 bases removed from V and 0 bases from J, the gap between germline ends came to 9 bases. The germline CDR1 and CDR2 sequences are SGHNT and YENEEA. CDR3 in amino acids: CASSSAGATNEKLFF. For the CDR3, the DNA is TGTGCCAGCAGCTCAGCGGGGGCAACTAATGAAAAACTGTTTTTT. Looking up the rest from reference TRBV11-3 and TRBJ1-4 gives the full variable domain: EAGVVQSPRYKIIEKKQPVAFWCNPISGHNTLYWYLQNLGQGPELLIRYENEEAVDDSQLPKDRFSAERLKGVDSTLKIQPAELGDSAVYLCASSSAGATNEKLFFGSGTQLSVL.

The rearrangement links TRBV18 to TRBJ2-3; unclear D gene. V was clipped by 3 bases and J by 5 bases, with 18 bases between them. The length of the CDR3 is 16 residues. From germline, CDR1 is KGHSH and CDR2 LQKENI. This CDR3 reads CASSPVASSSQDTQYF. The DNA of the CDR3 is TGTGCCAGCTCACCCGTGGCATCTAGTTCGCAAGATACGCAGTATTTT.

The chain couples TRBV7-2 to TRBJ1-2; TRBD1 matches 8 bases. Germline V gene lookup returns CDR1 SGHTA and CDR2 FQGNSA. V lost 5 bases to trimming and J lost 5 bases; unmatched junction nucleotides: 4. This CDR3 spans 13 amino acids. In nucleotides, the CDR3 is TGTGCCAGCAGCCCAGGACAGGGATATGGCTACACCTTC. Protein sequence: CASSPGQGYGYTF.

The rearrangement joins TRBV20-1 to TRBJ2-3; D uncertain. V lost 3 bases and J lost 6, with 4 bases in between. The CDR3 extends over 10 amino acids. Germline V CDR1 and CDR2: DFQATT, SNEGSKA (reference sequence). The CDR3 DNA reads as TGCAGTGCTAGTCGGGATACGCAGTATTTT. Protein: CSASRDTQYF.

The chain uses TRBV11-2 and TRBJ2-1; tentatively, D is TRBD2 (6 bases). The CDR3 spans 15 residues. V lost 0 bases, J lost 6 bases, and 12 bases lay in between. In germline, CDR1 is SGHAT, CDR2 FQNNGV. CDR3: CASSLDGGATNEQFF. The CDR3 DNA reads TGTGCCAGCAGCTTAGACGGCGGGGCTACCAATGAGCAGTTCTTC.

This chain connects TRBV5-4 to TRBJ2-6; 10 positions agree with TRBD2. This CDR3 is built from 17 residues. CDR1 is SGHNT and CDR2 is YYREEE in the germline V gene (reference sequence). V lost 4 bases to trimming and J lost 2 bases; unmatched junction nucleotides: 6. DNA for the CDR3: TGTGCCAGCAGCACCCCTAGCGGGAGTACTGGGGCCAACGTCCTGACTTTC. It encodes CASSTPSGSTGANVLTF.

The rearrangement uses TRBV14 and TRBJ2-7; no reliable D call. Germline CDR1 and CDR2: SGHDN and FVKESK. This CDR3 has 13 amino acids. V shed 1 base and J shed 4 bases, with 8 bases lying between them. The CDR3: CASSQVNFYEQYF. The DNA of the CDR3 is TGTGCCAGCAGCCAAGTTAATTTTTACGAGCAGTACTTC. The variable domain in full, with the rest retrieved from reference TRBV14 and TRBJ2-7, is EAGVTQFPSHSVIEKGQTVTLRCDPISGHDNLYWYRRVMGKEIKFLLHFVKESKQDESGMPNNRFLAERTGGTYSTLKVQPAELEDSGVYFCASSQVNFYEQYFGPGTRLTVT.

There are a few counts of this clone. CDR3: CASSYSRGTFF. The CDR3 coding sequence is TGTGCCAGCAGTTACTCGCGGGGAACTTTCTTT. The chain combines TRBV6-5 with TRBJ1-1; D not resolved. Deletions cut 0 bases from V and 12 bases from J, with 8 bases between. The germline V gene has CDR1 MNHEY and CDR2 SVGAGI. The CDR3 runs to 11 residues.

The rearrangement uses TRBV7-3 and TRBJ1-5; D is possibly TRBD1 (6 bases). There are 13 residues in the CDR3. V lost 3 bases to trimming and J lost 4 bases, with 7 bases between them. Germline V gene lookup returns CDR1 SGHTA and CDR2 FQGTGA. The CDR3 sequence: CASSFDRNQPQHF. The CDR3 bases are TGTGCCAGCAGCTTCGACAGGAATCAGCCCCAGCATTTT.

The chain is built from TRBV5-1 and TRBJ2-5, with D possibly matching TRBD2 (6 bases). Trimming stripped 3 bases from V and 1 base from J, with 10 bases between. The CDR3 has 14 residues. CDR1 is SGHRS and CDR2 is YFSETQ in the germline V gene. The chain's CDR3 is CASSWVSGQETQYF. CDR3 DNA: TGCGCCAGCAGCTGGGTTAGCGGCCAAGAGACCCAGTACTTC.